The entry below gives a single T cell receptor (beta chain) sequence along with its context. The antigen remains unidentified. This may be a read error: a much more frequent sequence differs by one nucleotide. These data originate in a study of molecular identifiers for immune sequencing clone quantification. Whole-study findings and limits: Even with some 920,000 naive cells present, spiked Jurkat TCR RNA from one cell was reportedly detectable. Whereas clones above 20 RNA copies held under 1% of naive-cell molecules, they held over 98% of effector molecules.

In TCRdb, the PCR reads were re-called with MiXCR into one record per CDR3 protein. This sample has about 510,000 distinct CDR3 sequences; around 21% occur once, and the top ten carry around 0.86%. The CDR3 extends over 16 amino acids. CDR1 is MNHEY and CDR2 is SVGEGT in the germline V gene. This sequence originates from a human donor in good health. Some libraries in this study had Jurkat cell RNA spiked in. V and J are TRBV6-2 or TRBV6-3 and TRBJ1-2, with TRBD1 matching 11 bases. Material: naive CD8+ T cells from blood, with Jurkat cell RNA spiked in. The sample's subset: FACS-sorted CD8+CD4-CCR7+CD45RA+ naive T cells. The CDR3 spells CASSNRTGGYVQGYIF. CDR3 coding DNA: TGTGCCAGCAGTAACCGGACAGGGGGCTACGTTCAAGGCTACATCTTC.